The rows below give T cell receptor beta chains drawn from one sample of a study of molecular identifiers for immune sequencing clone quantification. TCRdb fed the PCR reads into MiXCR, producing one record per CDR3 protein. The sample consists of more than 35,000 distinct CDR3 sequences, under 20% of them appearing once. The specimen sequenced was naive CD8+ T cells from blood, with Jurkat cell RNA spiked in. Receptors originate from a human donor in good health. Some libraries in this study had Jurkat cell RNA spiked in. The CDR3 runs from the conserved cysteine through the conserved F or W. A D gene is named only where the DNA matches it firmly. Part of the rows lack a size; the others show once, few, many or a class for expanded clones.

cdr3_aa cdr3_nt clone_size d_call j_call v_call
CASSLDRSQETQYF TGCGCCAGCAGCCTCGACAGATCCCAAGAGACCCAGTACTTC many . TRBJ2-5 TRBV4-3
CASSLVGGEQYF TGTGCCAGCAGCTTGGTGGGTGGCGAGCAGTACTTC . . TRBJ2-7 TRBV5-4
CASRGGGSGANVLTF TGTGCCAGCAGAGGGGGCGGCTCTGGGGCCAACGTCCTGACTTTC many TRBD1 TRBJ2-6 TRBV6-2/TRBV6-3
CASSLVTGAYEQYF TGTGCCAGCAGCTTGGTTACAGGGGCCTACGAGCAGTACTTC . TRBD1 TRBJ2-7 TRBV5-6
CASSFKGAPYEQYF TGTGCCAGCAGTTTTAAGGGGGCACCCTACGAGCAGTACTTC few TRBD1 TRBJ2-7 TRBV27
CASSLRGMNTEAFF TGTGCCAGCAGTTTAAGAGGCATGAACACTGAAGCTTTCTTT many . TRBJ1-1 TRBV28
CASTPFGGTEAFF TGTGCCAGCACCCCGTTCGGGGGCACTGAAGCTTTCTTT many . TRBJ1-1 TRBV7-6
CASTLVNSGHEQYF TGTGCCAGCACCCTAGTCAATAGCGGCCACGAGCAGTACTTC many . TRBJ2-7 TRBV5-6
CASSQEVMLAGVTSTDTQYF TGCGCCAGCAGCCAAGAAGTGATGCTAGCGGGGGTGACTAGCACAGATACGCAGTATTTT . TRBD2 TRBJ2-3 TRBV4-1
CASSLSQGKAFF TGTGCCAGCAGTTTAAGTCAGGGAAAGGCTTTCTTT many . TRBJ1-1 TRBV27
CASSLSLGTRRSEQFF TGTGCCAGCAGTTTATCCTTGGGGACTAGAAGAAGTGAGCAGTTCTTC . TRBD2 TRBJ2-1 TRBV27
CASSPRQSSYEQYF TGTGCCAGCAGCCCCAGACAGAGCTCCTACGAGCAGTACTTC . . TRBJ2-7 TRBV7-9
CASSTGGPAKNIQYF TGTGCCAGCTCGACAGGGGGACCAGCCAAAAACATTCAGTACTTC . TRBD1 TRBJ2-4 TRBV14
CASSPPSGGLNQPQHF TGTGCCAGCAGTCCGCCCTCAGGGGGACTCAATCAGCCCCAGCATTTT many TRBD1 TRBJ1-5 TRBV2
CASSDSSGYPYEQYF TGTGCCAGCAGTGACAGTAGCGGGTATCCCTACGAGCAGTACTTC many TRBD2 TRBJ2-7 TRBV6-1